Following are 13 T cell receptor beta chains from one sample sequenced in a study of post-analysis software for immune sequencing data. Overall study findings and caveats: Among 5 or 6 TRBV segments more frequent in patients than controls were TRBV5-6, TRBV5-1 and TRBV20-1.

Antigens of these TCRs are unknown. The TCR beta cDNA libraries carried unique molecular identifiers. MiXCR, applied by TCRdb to the PCR reads, yields one record per CDR3 protein. The top ten hold 13% of the sample, which has 380,000 or so distinct CDR3 sequences, about a third seen once. Source material: blood. The receptors here all came from a girl aged 10-17 years with multiple sclerosis.

This CDR3 reads CASSQVRVSPLHF. The CDR3, as DNA: TGTGCCAGCAGCCAAGTACGAGTTTCACCCCTCCACTTT. The V gene is TRBV3-1, the J gene TRBJ1-6, with unresolved D. This CDR3 is built from 13 residues. V dropped 1 base and J dropped 9 bases, with 7 bases sitting between them. Germline CDR1 is LGHDT and CDR2 is YNNKEL (reference sequence).

This clonotype was seen a few times. At one end, the junction sequence differs from germline, possibly due to a read error. This chain links TRBV12-3 or TRBV12-4 with TRBJ1-5; TRBD1 matches at 7 bases. The CDR3 covers 14 residues. In DNA, the CDR3 is TGTACCAGCAGCTCTCGAGGGGGCAGTCAGCCCCAGCATTTT. This translates into CTSSSRGGSQPQHF.

This clonotype was picked up a small number of times. The chain combines TRBV7-3 with TRBJ2-1; TRBD2 matches 9 bases. Looked up from germline, CDR1 is SGHTA and CDR2 is FQGTGA. This CDR3 comprises 15 residues. Germline trimming cut 2 bases from V and 2 bases from J; bases unmatched to any gene: 1. The DNA for the CDR3 is TGTGCCAGCAGCTTAGGGACTAGCCCCTACAATGAGCAGTTCTTC. Its translation is CASSLGTSPYNEQFF.

This clonotype appeared a few times. The genes are TRBV18 and TRBJ2-1, with 14 bases fitting TRBD2. V was clipped by 0 bases and J by 6 bases; unmatched bases: 7. Germline V gene sequence: CDR1 KGHSH, CDR2 LQKENI. CDR3 length: 18 residues. CDR3 in amino acids: CASSPPGSGLAGVNEQFF. CDR3 DNA sequence: TGTGCCAGCTCACCACCAGGGTCGGGACTAGCGGGGGTCAATGAGCAGTTCTTC. The full variable domain, in which reference TRBV18 and TRBJ2-1 provide the parts outside the CDR3, is NAGVMQNPRHLVRRRGQEARLRCSPMKGHSHVYWYRQLPEEGLKFMVYLQKENIIDESGMPKERFSAEFPKEGPSILRIQQVVRGDSAAYFCASSPPGSGLAGVNEQFFGPGTRLTVL.

This clonotype was observed a few times. V usage is TRBV10-3 and J usage is TRBJ1-4; D may be TRBD1 (6 bases). The CDR3 runs to 13 residues. Trimming left V 0 bases short and J 8 bases short, with 7 bases between. The germline V gene has CDR1 ENHRY and CDR2 SYGVKD. The CDR3 reads CAISESTGEKLFF. The CDR3 nucleotides are TGTGCCATCAGTGAGTCTACAGGGGAAAAACTGTTTTTT.

This clonotype was observed a few times. V usage is TRBV20-1 and J usage is TRBJ2-1, with 13 bases that match TRBD2. The V segment lost 6 bases and the J segment 5 bases; nucleotides outside the gene matches: 4. This CDR3 contains 14 residues. From germline, CDR1 is DFQATT and CDR2 SNEGSKA (reference sequence). In DNA form, the CDR3 reads TGCAGTGCAGGACTAGCGGGGGCGGACAATGAGCAGTTCTTC. It translates to CSAGLAGADNEQFF.

The chain joins TRBV11-2 to TRBJ1-2; D not certain. The CDR3 is 12 residues long. Germline CDR1 is SGHAT and CDR2 is FQNNGV. The V end was cut by 3 bases, the J end by 7 bases, with 9 bases between. The CDR3 protein is CASSFAGAGYTF. CDR3 DNA sequence: TGTGCCAGCAGCTTTGCGGGTGCTGGCTACACCTTC.

This clonotype has just a few counts. The chain links TRBV6-5 to TRBJ2-5; D unclear. Per germline, CDR1 MNHEY and CDR2 SVGAGI. This CDR3 is 13 amino acids long. V lost 6 bases to trimming and J lost 5 bases, with 13 bases between them. The CDR3 protein is CASRPTLRETQYF. The CDR3 DNA is TGTGCCAGCAGACCCACACTTCGGGAGACCCAGTACTTC.

This chain joins TRBV14 and TRBJ2-1; TRBD2 agrees at 9 bases. This CDR3 has 16 residues. Germline V gives CDR1 SGHDN, CDR2 FVKESK. V lost 1 base and J lost 6; bases outside the gene matches: 7. CDR3 sequence reads: CASSQVAGGPLNEQFF. The CDR3 DNA reads TGTGCCAGCAGCCAAGTGGCGGGGGGGCCCCTCAATGAGCAGTTCTTC.

DNA for the CDR3: TGTGCCAGCAGCTCCCAGGAAGCCCCCTATGGCTACACCTTC. It is translated as CASSSQEAPYGYTF. V and J are TRBV7-9 and TRBJ1-2; D gene unclear. V was shortened by 4 bases and J by 4 bases, with 13 bases between the two germline ends. Germline values: CDR1 SEHNR, CDR2 FQNEAQ (reference sequence). The length of the CDR3 is 14 residues.

V is TRBV5-1 and J is TRBJ2-3; TRBD2 aligns across 7 bases. The CDR3 sequence is 14 residues long. V shed 3 bases and J 4 bases; nucleotides not matched to a gene: 5. CDR1 is SGHRS and CDR2 is YFSETQ in the germline V gene. The CDR3 is CASSWEGRADTQYF. DNA of the CDR3: TGCGCCAGCAGCTGGGAGGGACGAGCAGATACGCAGTATTTT. The full variable domain, its missing parts supplied by reference TRBV5-1 and TRBJ2-3, is KAGVTQTPRYLIKTRGQQVTLSCSPISGHRSVSWYQQTPGQGLQFLFEYFSETQRNKGNFPGRFSGRQFSNSRSEMNVSTLELGDSALYLCASSWEGRADTQYFGPGTRLTVL.

The V call is TRBV7-9, the J call TRBJ1-1; D might be TRBD1 (6 bases). V lost 6 bases and J 0 bases, leaving 20 bases between the germline ends. The CDR3 runs to 17 residues. CDR1 and CDR2 (germline): SEHNR, FQNEAQ (reference sequence). The CDR3 DNA reads TGTGCCAGCAGGCACAGTCGCGGGGGCTGGGTGAACACTGAAGCTTTCTTT. Protein product: CASRHSRGGWVNTEAFF.

This clonotype has only one observation. A junction end diverges from the germline sequence, so it may reflect a read error. The rearrangement uses TRBV7-7 and TRBJ2-1; tentative D call: TRBD1 (6 bases). CDR1 is SSHAT and CDR2 is FNYEAQ in the germline V gene (reference sequence). There are 16 residues in the CDR3. CDR3: CASSSQAGASYNEQFF. For the CDR3, the DNA is TGTGCTAGCAGCTCCCAGGCAGGGGCCTCCTACAATGAGCAGTTCTTC. The full variable domain, completed using reference TRBV7-7 and TRBJ2-1, is GAGVSQSPRYKVTKRGQDVTLRCDPISSHATLYWYQQALGQGPEFLTYFNYEAQPDKSGLPSDRFSAERPEGSISTLTIQRTEQRDSAMYRCASSSQAGASYNEQFFGPGTRLTVL.